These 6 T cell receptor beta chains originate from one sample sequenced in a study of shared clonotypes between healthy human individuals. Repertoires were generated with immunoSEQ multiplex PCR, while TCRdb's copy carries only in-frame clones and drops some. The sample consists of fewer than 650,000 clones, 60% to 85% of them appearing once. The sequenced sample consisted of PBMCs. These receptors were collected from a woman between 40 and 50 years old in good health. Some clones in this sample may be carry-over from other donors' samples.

The CDR3 is CASSKDRNTGELFF. Here the CDR3 DNA reads TGTGCCAGTAGTAAGGACAGGAACACCGGGGAGCTGTTTTTT. The chain recombines TRBV19 with TRBJ2-2; D is possibly TRBD1 (6 bases). V lost 4 bases and J lost 1, with 7 bases in between. This CDR3 comprises 14 residues. From germline, CDR1 is LNHDA and CDR2 SQIVND (reference sequence). Full variable domain (rest looked up from reference TRBV19 and TRBJ2-2): DGGITQSPKYLFRKEGQNVTLSCEQNLNHDAMYWYRQDPGQGLRLIYYSQIVNDFQKGDIAEGYSVSREKKESFPLTVTSAQKNPTAFYLCASSKDRNTGELFFGEGSRLTVL.

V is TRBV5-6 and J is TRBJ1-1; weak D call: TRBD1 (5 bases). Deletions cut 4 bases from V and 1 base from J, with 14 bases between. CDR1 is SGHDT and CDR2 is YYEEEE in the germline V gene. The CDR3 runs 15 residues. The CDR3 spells CASSRYDRWNTEAFF. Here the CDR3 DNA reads TGTGCCAGCAGCCGTTACGACAGATGGAACACTGAAGCTTTCTTT. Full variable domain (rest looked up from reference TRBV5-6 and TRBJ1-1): DAGVTQSPTHLIKTRGQQVTLRCSPKSGHDTVSWYQQALGQGPQFIFQYYEEEERQRGNFPDRFSGHQFPNYSSELNVNALLLGDSALYLCASSRYDRWNTEAFFGQGTRLTVV.

The CDR3 loop is CASSLDSTNYGYTF. In DNA, the CDR3 is TGTGCCAGCAGCTTGGACAGTACTAACTATGGCTACACCTTC. V and J are TRBV7-9 and TRBJ1-2; D might be TRBD1 (6 bases). V was cut by 3 bases and J by 0 bases, with 8 bases left in between. The CDR3 has 14 amino acids. Germline V gene sequence: CDR1 SEHNR, CDR2 FQNEAQ (reference sequence).

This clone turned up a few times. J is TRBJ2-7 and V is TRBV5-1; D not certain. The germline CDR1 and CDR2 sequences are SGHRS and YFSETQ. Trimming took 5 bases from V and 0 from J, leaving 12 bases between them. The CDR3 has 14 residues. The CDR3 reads CASRIGMSSYEQYF. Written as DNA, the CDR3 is TGCGCCAGCAGGATCGGTATGAGCTCCTACGAGCAGTACTTC.

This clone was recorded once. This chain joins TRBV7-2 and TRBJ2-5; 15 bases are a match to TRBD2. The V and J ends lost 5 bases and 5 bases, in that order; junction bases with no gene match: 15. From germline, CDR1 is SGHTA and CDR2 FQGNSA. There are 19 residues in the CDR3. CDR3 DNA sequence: TGTGCCAGCAGCCCTGGACTAGCGGGAGGGCTCATCTCCGGGGAGACCCAGTACTTC. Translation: CASSPGLAGGLISGETQYF. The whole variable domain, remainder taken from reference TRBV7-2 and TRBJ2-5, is GAGVSQSPSNKVTEKGKDVELRCDPISGHTALYWYRQSLGQGLEFLIYFQGNSAPDKSGLPSDRFSAERTGGSVSTLTIQRTQQEDSAVYLCASSPGLAGGLISGETQYFGPGTRLLVL.

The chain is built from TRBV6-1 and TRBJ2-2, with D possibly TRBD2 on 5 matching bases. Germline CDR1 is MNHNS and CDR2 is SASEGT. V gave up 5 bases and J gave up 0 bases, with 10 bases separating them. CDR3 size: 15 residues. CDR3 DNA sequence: TGTGCCAGCAGTCCGGGAATGGCGAACACCGGGGAGCTGTTTTTT. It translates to CASSPGMANTGELFF.